This T cell receptor (beta chain) was documented in a study of blood T cell repertoires in COVID-19. Study information: From the United States, Italy and Spain came samples of acute and convalescent COVID-19. Sources were T cells, B-cell-depleted T cells, or PBMCs; the material itself was cDNA or gDNA.

Per the original methods: Counts of nucleated cells, estimated from reference gene primer amplification, were obtained. Some clones are missing from TCRdb's copy, which holds only in-frame ones; the method was immunoSEQ multiplex PCR. V and J calls and clone size are copied from that table; D and trimming were computed from the DNA. The data contain approximately 300,000 clones, roughly 86% of them singletons. The CDR3 runs to 14 residues. Germline CDR1 is GTSNPN and CDR2 is SVGIG (reference sequence). J was trimmed by 2 bases and V by 4 bases; bases with no gene match: 7. Followed longitudinally, the Seattle patients had been enrolled during active infection.

The receptor was isolated from a woman in her 30s with COVID-19, enrolled during active disease. This chain links TRBV30 with TRBJ2-7, with TRBD2 identical over 8 bases. Sample: peripheral blood. The CDR3 loop is CAWNERGRTYEQYF. The CDR3 DNA reads TGTGCCTGGAATGAGCGGGGGCGGACCTACGAGCAGTACTTC.